Listed here are 16 T cell receptor beta chains from one sample, sequenced in a study of shared clonotypes between healthy human individuals. Sequencing was performed with immunoSEQ multiplex PCR; in TCRdb, only in-frame clones are kept and a portion is missing. The data hold roughly 480,000 clones, with roughly 78% observed a single time. Sequencing was carried out using PBMCs. Source of these receptors: a woman aged 40 to 50 in good health. Some clones in this sample may be carry-over from other donors' samples.

This rearrangement joins TRBV14 to TRBJ2-7, with no clear D. The V end was cut by 5 bases, the J end by 3 bases, with 5 bases between. This CDR3 contains 11 residues. Germline V lookup: CDR1 SGHDN, CDR2 FVKESK. CDR3 sequence reads: CASSKGYEQYF. The CDR3 nucleotides read TGTGCCAGCAGCAAGGGCTACGAGCAGTACTTC. Supplemented by reference TRBV14 and TRBJ2-7, the full variable domain reads EAGVTQFPSHSVIEKGQTVTLRCDPISGHDNLYWYRRVMGKEIKFLLHFVKESKQDESGMPNNRFLAERTGGTYSTLKVQPAELEDSGVYFCASSKGYEQYFGPGTRLTVT.

This chain connects TRBV9 to TRBJ1-1, with TRBD1 as a possible D gene (5 bases). The germline V gene encodes CDR1 SGDLS and CDR2 YYNGEE. The CDR3 contains 15 residues. Trimming left V 0 bases short and J 2 bases short, with 11 bases between. Here the CDR3 DNA reads TGTGCCAGCAGCGTAGTGGGGGACTCAAACACTGAAGCTTTCTTT. As protein: CASSVVGDSNTEAFF.

This clone occurred a few times. The V and J genes are TRBV7-9 and TRBJ1-1; 8 bases map to TRBD1. The CDR3 totals 16 residues. Germline V gene sequence: CDR1 SEHNR, CDR2 FQNEAQ (reference sequence). V gave up 5 bases and J gave up 6 bases; unmatched junction bases: 14. The CDR3 here is CASSLTGTGIGPEAFF. The CDR3, as DNA: TGTGCCAGCAGCCTGACCGGGACAGGCATTGGTCCTGAAGCTTTCTTT.

The chain joins TRBV9 to TRBJ2-6, with 8 positions matching TRBD1. Germline trimming cut 4 bases from V and 0 bases from J; bases unmatched to any gene: 12. CDR1 and CDR2 from the germline V gene are SGDLS and YYNGEE. The CDR3 runs to 19 residues. CDR3 coding DNA: TGTGCCAGCAGCTTAGGGGACAGGCCAGGTTACTCTGGGGCCAACGTCCTGACTTTC. Translation: CASSLGDRPGYSGANVLTF.

The rearrangement links TRBV28 to TRBJ2-6; no definite D call. The CDR3 is 15 amino acids. The germline CDR1 and CDR2 sequences are MDHEN and SYDVKM. Trimming removed 5 bases from V and 0 bases from J, with 8 bases in between. The CDR3 spells CASSRPLSGANVLTF. The CDR3 region has the DNA TGTGCCAGCAGTCGGCCGCTCTCTGGGGCCAACGTCCTGACTTTC. The full variable domain, its missing parts supplied by reference TRBV28 and TRBJ2-6, is DVKVTQSSRYLVKRTGEKVFLECVQDMDHENMFWYRQDPGLGLRLIYFSYDVKMKEKGDIPEGYSVSREKKERFSLILESASTNQTSMYLCASSRPLSGANVLTFGAGSRLTVL.

In this sample, this clone turned up a few times. The chain has TRBV5-4 and TRBJ1-2; D not certain. In germline, CDR1 is SGHNT, CDR2 YYREEE (reference sequence). CDR3 length: 13 residues. With 0 bases removed from V and 10 bases from J, the gap between germline ends came to 13 bases. As DNA, the CDR3 is TGTGCCAGCAGCTTGGATGGGCAGGCCAACTACACCTTC. This encodes CASSLDGQANYTF.

The chain links TRBV10-3 to TRBJ2-1; D call uncertain. The CDR3 has 13 amino acids. Germline V gene lookup returns CDR1 ENHRY and CDR2 SYGVKD. The V and J ends lost 6 bases and 0 bases respectively, with 6 bases between them. The CDR3 sequence: CAIRLSSYNEQFF. CDR3 bases: TGTGCCATCAGACTTAGCTCCTACAATGAGCAGTTCTTC.

Notes on this clone: One end of the junction is discordant with germline, which a read error may explain. V usage is TRBV9 and J usage is TRBJ1-5; 11 nucleotides match TRBD1. There are 15 residues in the CDR3. Germline V gene sequence: CDR1 SGDLS, CDR2 YYNGEE. CDR3 nucleotide sequence: TGTGCAAGCAGCGCAACCGGGACAGGGGGTCAGCCCCAGCATTTT. It specifies CASSATGTGGQPQHF.

The chain uses TRBV7-2 and TRBJ1-3, with a weak D call TRBD1 (5 bases). V was trimmed by 5 bases and J by 0 bases, leaving 11 bases between them. The length of the CDR3 is 15 residues. Germline V gives CDR1 SGHTA, CDR2 FQGNSA. The CDR3 bases are TGTGCCAGCAGCCCGGGACCCACCTCTGGAAACACCATATATTTT. It translates to CASSPGPTSGNTIYF.

As DNA, the CDR3 is TGTGCCAGCAGACGCCCGGGGGGGGAGACCCAGTACTTC. This translates into CASRRPGGETQYF. This chain uses TRBV28 with TRBJ2-5; 8 positions match TRBD2. The CDR3 runs to 13 residues. Trimming cost V 6 bases and J 5 bases; bases outside gene matches: 5. CDR1 is MDHEN, CDR2 SYDVKM, per germline.

In its sample, this clone was seen many times. V gene TRBV25-1 combines with J gene TRBJ2-1, with D hard to call. The germline V gene encodes CDR1 MGHDK and CDR2 SYGVNS. V lost 4 bases to trimming and J lost 7 bases, with 11 bases between them. The CDR3 runs to 13 residues. The CDR3 reads CASSASPGNEQFF. CDR3 coding DNA: TGTGCCAGCAGTGCTTCCCCTGGGAATGAGCAGTTCTTC.

This clone was detected ten times or more. The rearrangement links TRBV18 to TRBJ2-2, with unresolved D. CDR1 and CDR2 (germline): KGHSH, LQKENI. The CDR3 is 15 residues long. Trimming shortened V by 3 bases and J by 4 bases, and 12 bases separated the two germline ends. The CDR3 region is CASSPSTTATGELFF. In DNA form, the CDR3 reads TGTGCCAGCTCACCGAGTACCACGGCCACCGGGGAGCTGTTTTTT.

This clone appeared once. This chain connects TRBV15 to TRBJ2-1, with D possibly matching TRBD1 (5 bases). Germline lookup yields CDR1 LNHNV and CDR2 YYDKDF (reference sequence). The CDR3 loop spans 16 amino acids. Trimming took 4 bases from V and 8 from J, leaving 21 bases between them. CDR3 amino acids: CATSTNRAPGSDEQFF. CDR3 sequence (DNA): TGTGCCACCAGCACTAACCGCGCACCAGGGTCCGATGAGCAGTTCTTC.

The chain has TRBV4-2 and TRBJ2-6; TRBD2 matches 11 bases. Germline CDR1 and CDR2: LGHNA and YNFKEQ. V lost 3 bases to trimming and J lost 1 base; unmatched junction nucleotides: 8. There are 19 residues in the CDR3. The CDR3 here is CASSQATSGIGSGANVLTF. The CDR3 nucleotides read TGTGCCAGCAGCCAGGCGACTAGCGGGATAGGGTCTGGGGCCAACGTCCTGACTTTC.

The chain links TRBV30 to TRBJ2-2; D perhaps matches TRBD1 (7 bases). This CDR3 region has 15 residues. Germline assignment: CDR1 GTSNPN and CDR2 SVGIG (reference sequence). V was shortened by 1 base and J by 6 bases, with 15 bases between the two germline ends. CDR3 DNA sequence: TGTGCCTGGAGTGCCCTCAGGGGGGAGTCCGGGGAGCTGTTTTTT. Encoded protein: CAWSALRGESGELFF.

The CDR3 nucleotides read TGTGCCAGCAGTTCCACACGACAGGGGGGCACCTACGAGCAGTACTTC. Translated: CASSSTRQGGTYEQYF. The V and J genes are TRBV27 and TRBJ2-7, with 9 bases aligning to TRBD1. V dropped 4 bases and J dropped 2; count of bases not matched to a gene: 9. This CDR3 is 16 amino acids long. Germline loops: CDR1 MNHEY, CDR2 SMNVEV (reference sequence).